This T cell receptor (beta chain) was sequenced for a study of shared clonotypes between healthy human individuals. This clone has only one observation. Method: immunoSEQ multiplex PCR; TCRdb's copy keeps in-frame clones and lacks some. Among around 600,000 clones listed, roughly 95% were seen once. Naive CD8 cells, CD45RO-negative and positively selected for CCR7, excluded terminally differentiated effector memory CD45RA+ cells. V lost 6 bases and J 4 bases, leaving 18 bases between the germline ends. Per the germline V gene, CDR1 is MNHEY and CDR2 is SMNVEV (reference sequence). This CDR3 region has 15 residues.

Sequenced material: naive CD8+ T cells sorted from blood. The origin of this receptor is a young woman in good health. This rearrangement joins TRBV27 to TRBJ1-1, with D possibly matching TRBD1 (5 bases). The CDR3 reads CASRSGQGLGTEAFF. The CDR3 bases are TGTGCCAGCAGGAGTGGACAAGGGTTGGGCACTGAAGCTTTCTTT.